Presented here are 29 T cell receptor beta chains from one specimen sequenced in a study of shared clonotypes between healthy human individuals. Generated by immunoSEQ multiplex PCR, the TCRdb table keeps only in-frame clones and is missing some. Of hundreds of thousands of clones listed, 60% to 75% were seen once; the top ten hold 1.5% to 2%. The material sequenced was memory CD4+ T cells sorted from blood. The subset is: CD45RA-negative fraction. These receptors were obtained from a woman aged 30 to 39 in good health.

V and J are TRBV5-1 and TRBJ1-4; TRBD1 matches at 7 bases. V shed 4 bases and J 10 bases; nucleotides not matched to a gene: 13. The CDR3 runs 15 residues. Germline CDR1 SGHRS, CDR2 YFSETQ. The CDR3 nucleotides are TGCGCCAGCAGCCCGGATACAGGGGTGGTCGGAAAACTGTTTTTT. Its protein is CASSPDTGVVGKLFF.

Notes on this clone: Its ends do not fully match the called genes, so a read error is possible. The J gene is TRBJ1-5, the V gene TRBV18; a weak D match, TRBD1 (6 bases). CDR1 is KGHSH and CDR2 is LQKENI in the germline V gene. This CDR3 contains 17 residues. The CDR3 is CASSPKHAGTSNQPQHF. The CDR3 region has the DNA TGTGCCAGCTCACCAAAACACGCGGGGACAAGCAACCAGCCCCAGCATTTT.

This clone was seen many times. CDR3 sequence reads: CASSSLGLAGVVDEQFF. The DNA for the CDR3 is TGTGCCAGCAGTTCGCTAGGACTAGCGGGAGTTGTTGATGAGCAGTTCTTC. The V call is TRBV27, the J call TRBJ2-1; 13 nucleotides align to TRBD2. Germline V gives CDR1 MNHEY, CDR2 SMNVEV (reference sequence). The CDR3 has 17 residues. Trimming at V came to 4 bases and at J to 8 bases, leaving 11 bases not matched to a gene.

This chain uses TRBV11-3 with TRBJ2-7; 7 bases are a match to TRBD2. CDR3 length equals 17 residues. From germline, CDR1 is SGHNT and CDR2 YENEEA. Unmatched junction bases numbered 19, after V lost 7 bases and J lost 4 bases. The chain's CDR3 is CASTPWLAEGIRYEQYF. The CDR3 DNA reads TGTGCCAGCACCCCGTGGCTAGCGGAGGGCATTCGGTACGAGCAGTACTTC.

The V and J genes are TRBV19 and TRBJ1-1; D may be TRBD1 (6 bases). V lost 9 bases, J lost 2 bases, and 19 bases lay in between. The CDR3 extends over 15 amino acids. Germline CDR1 reads LNHDA; CDR2 reads SQIVND (reference sequence). CDR3 in DNA: TGTGCCAGCAATGACCCCGGGACACACAACACTGAAGCTTTCTTT. Translating it yields CASNDPGTHNTEAFF. Using reference TRBV19 and TRBJ1-1 for the parts outside the CDR3, the full variable domain is DGGITQSPKYLFRKEGQNVTLSCEQNLNHDAMYWYRQDPGQGLRLIYYSQIVNDFQKGDIAEGYSVSREKKESFPLTVTSAQKNPTAFYLCASNDPGTHNTEAFFGQGTRLTVV.

This sequence joins TRBV4-2 and TRBJ2-1; D may be TRBD2 (5 bases). This CDR3 region has 17 residues. V lost 4 bases and J 1 base, leaving 17 bases between the germline ends. Looked up from germline, CDR1 is LGHNA and CDR2 is YNFKEQ. CDR3 protein: CASSRSPSRGSYNEQFF. DNA of the CDR3: TGTGCCAGCAGCCGGTCCCCCAGTCGGGGTTCCTACAATGAGCAGTTCTTC.

This sequence joins TRBV21-1 and TRBJ2-3; TRBD2, the table's D call, was not compared with the DNA. TRBV21-1 is listed as a pseudogene. This CDR3 comprises 14 residues. CDR3 sequence (DNA): TGTGCCAGCAGTAAGCGGGAGGGCACAGATACGCAGTATTTT. Translation gives CASSKREGTDTQYF.

The chain is built from TRBV5-1 and TRBJ1-3; a weak D match, TRBD1 (5 bases). The length of the CDR3 is 16 residues. Germline CDR1 and CDR2: SGHRS and YFSETQ. V gave up 3 bases and J gave up 0 bases, with 13 bases separating them. The CDR3 protein is CASSSLRGGSGNTIYF. For the CDR3, the DNA is TGCGCCAGCAGCTCGCTACGCGGGGGCTCTGGAAACACCATATATTTT.

The chain joins TRBV2 to TRBJ1-4; D unclear. The V gene lost 6 bases and the J gene lost 8 bases, with 22 bases spanning the gap. Germline assignment: CDR1 SNHLY and CDR2 FYNNEI. The CDR3 runs 16 residues. DNA of the CDR3: TGTGCCAGCAGCGCCCAGGTCACCGGGATCCTCGAAAAACTGTTTTTT. This encodes CASSAQVTGILEKLFF.

The CDR3 DNA follows: TGTGCCAGCAGTCCGAGCGGGAGGGCCACCGGGGAGCTGTTTTTT. Residues: CASSPSGRATGELFF. V gene TRBV27 combines with J gene TRBJ2-2, with TRBD2 matching 10 bases. J was trimmed by 4 bases and V by 5 bases; bases with no gene match: 4. Germline V gene data show CDR1 as MNHEY and CDR2 as SMNVEV (reference sequence). This CDR3 is built from 15 residues.

This rearrangement joins TRBV11-3 to TRBJ2-7, with D possibly matching TRBD2 (5 bases). The V gene's germline CDR1 is SGHNT and CDR2 YENEEA. V lost 5 bases and J 0 bases, leaving 11 bases between the germline ends. The CDR3 length is 14 residues. CDR3 DNA: TGTGCCAGCAGCACTTTTGGGAGCTCCTACGAGCAGTACTTC. Translating it yields CASSTFGSSYEQYF.

The chain joins TRBV4-1 to TRBJ2-2; D gene unclear. The germline V gene encodes CDR1 MGHRA and CDR2 YSYEKL. CDR3 length: 14 residues. Trimming cost V 6 bases and J 6 bases, with 14 bases left between them. The CDR3: CASRQPGGAGELFF. DNA of the CDR3: TGCGCCAGCAGACAACCAGGTGGCGCCGGGGAGCTGTTTTTT.

The rearrangement joins TRBV28 to TRBJ2-1; 7 nucleotides align to TRBD1. Germline V gene sequence: CDR1 MDHEN, CDR2 SYDVKM. CDR3 size: 16 residues. J gave up 5 bases and V 5 bases, and 12 bases lay outside the gene matches. CDR3 DNA sequence: TGTGCCAGCAGTGACCGAGGGGGCGGGCTGGACAATGAGCAGTTCTTC. Amino acid sequence: CASSDRGGGLDNEQFF. The entire variable domain, with the rest obtained from reference TRBV28 and TRBJ2-1, is as follows: DVKVTQSSRYLVKRTGEKVFLECVQDMDHENMFWYRQDPGLGLRLIYFSYDVKMKEKGDIPEGYSVSREKKERFSLILESASTNQTSMYLCASSDRGGGLDNEQFFGPGTRLTVL.

The chain is built from TRBV19 and TRBJ1-5; no clear D. The germline CDR1 and CDR2 sequences are LNHDA and SQIVND (reference sequence). V was clipped by 3 bases and J by 2 bases, with 11 bases between them. The CDR3 extends over 15 amino acids. The CDR3 nucleotides read TGTGCCAGTAGTATTCTGGGGTCGGGCAATCAGCCCCAGCATTTT. The encoded protein is CASSILGSGNQPQHF.

The CDR3 region is CASRGLDDTQYF. The CDR3 DNA reads TGTGCCAGCCGAGGACTAGACGATACGCAGTATTTT. The rearrangement joins TRBV11-3 to TRBJ2-3; the match to TRBD2 covers 7 bases. Germline assignment: CDR1 SGHNT and CDR2 YENEEA. The CDR3 has 12 residues. Trimming took 8 bases from V and 6 from J; bases not matched to a gene: 5.

The V and J genes are TRBV9 and TRBJ2-1; 8 bases are shared with TRBD2. CDR3 length: 15 residues. Trimming at V came to 3 bases and at J to 8 bases, leaving 10 bases not matched to a gene. CDR1 and CDR2 from the germline V gene are SGDLS and YYNGEE. DNA for the CDR3: TGTGCCAGCAGCGCCCGGGGGGGAGAGGTACATGAGCAGTTCTTC. This sequence encodes CASSARGGEVHEQFF.

This clone came up many times. The J gene is TRBJ2-1, the V gene TRBV19, with TRBD2 as a possible D gene (6 bases). With 4 bases removed from V and 6 bases from J, the gap between germline ends came to 10 bases. The CDR3 is 13 amino acids. Germline V CDR1 and CDR2: LNHDA, SQIVND (reference sequence). CDR3 in amino acids: CASSRWEVNEQFF. The CDR3 nucleotides read TGTGCCAGTAGTAGGTGGGAGGTCAATGAGCAGTTCTTC.

This clone appeared a few times. A much bigger clone sits one base away, suggesting this may be a read error. Other DNA sequences within the sample encode an identical CDR3. This chain joins TRBV5-1 and TRBJ1-1; maybe TRBD1 (5 bases). V dropped 1 base and J dropped 1 base, with 5 bases sitting between them. The CDR3 loop spans 13 amino acids. In germline, CDR1 is SGHRS, CDR2 YFSETQ. The CDR3 loop reads CASSLTGNTEAFF. The CDR3 DNA reads as TGCGCCAGCAGCTTGACAGGGAACACTGAAGCTTTCTTT.

A note on this clone: The sample carries other DNA sequences with the same CDR3. The rearrangement uses TRBV7-2 and TRBJ2-7; 10 bases are a match to TRBD2. The junction had 5 bases not matched to a gene; V was cut back by 1 base and J by 5 bases. CDR1 SGHTA and CDR2 FQGNSA come from the germline V gene. This CDR3 is 15 amino acids long. The CDR3 sequence is CASSLVGLAGDEQYF. The CDR3, as DNA: TGTGCCAGCAGCTTAGTTGGCCTAGCGGGAGACGAGCAGTACTTC. Combining the CDR3 with reference TRBV7-2 and TRBJ2-7 gives the whole variable domain GAGVSQSPSNKVTEKGKDVELRCDPISGHTALYWYRQSLGQGLEFLIYFQGNSAPDKSGLPSDRFSAERTGGSVSTLTIQRTQQEDSAVYLCASSLVGLAGDEQYFGPGTRLTVT.

In the case of this clone: The sample holds other DNA sequences that translate to the same CDR3. CDR3 coding DNA: TGTGCCAGCAGCGTTCAGACTGCAAACTATGGCTACACCTTC. This codes for CASSVQTANYGYTF. J is TRBJ1-2 and V is TRBV28; D not certain. The CDR3 has 14 residues. Germline values: CDR1 MDHEN, CDR2 SYDVKM. The V end was cut by 6 bases, the J end by 2 bases, with 13 bases between.

As regards this clone: The junction departs from germline at one end; a sequencing error may be responsible. This chain joins TRBV5-1 and TRBJ1-3; a possible D gene is TRBD1 (6 bases). Germline-derived CDR1 and CDR2 are SGHRS and YFSETQ. CDR3 length equals 13 residues. The CDR3 protein is CASSIQGQPGLFF. The CDR3 DNA reads TGCGCCAGCAGCATACAGGGCCAACCGGGCTTATTTTTT.

The chain carries TRBV5-1 and TRBJ2-5; 14 bases are a match to TRBD2. This CDR3 has 15 amino acids. After removal of 5 bases from V and 4 bases from J, the junction contained 4 bases not matched to a gene. Germline-derived CDR1 and CDR2 are SGHRS and YFSETQ. The CDR3 region is CASRTSGREGETQYF. The CDR3 DNA reads as TGCGCCAGCAGGACTAGCGGGAGGGAGGGAGAGACCCAGTACTTC.

V and J are TRBV5-6 and TRBJ1-4; no reliable D call. This CDR3 region has 15 residues. The V end lost 4 bases, the J end lost 4 bases, and 14 bases lay between the germline ends. Per the germline V gene, CDR1 is SGHDT and CDR2 is YYEEEE. This CDR3 is CASSRPGHDNEKLFF. The CDR3, as DNA: TGTGCCAGCAGCCGACCGGGTCACGATAATGAAAAACTGTTTTTT. Supplemented by reference TRBV5-6 and TRBJ1-4, the full variable domain reads DAGVTQSPTHLIKTRGQQVTLRCSPKSGHDTVSWYQQALGQGPQFIFQYYEEEERQRGNFPDRFSGHQFPNYSSELNVNALLLGDSALYLCASSRPGHDNEKLFFGSGTQLSVL.

In regard to this clone: The same CDR3 also results from other DNA sequences found in this sample. This chain connects TRBV5-4 to TRBJ2-4; 8 bases are shared with TRBD1. Germline CDR1 SGHNT, CDR2 YYREEE (reference sequence). J lost 1 base, V lost 3 bases, and 3 bases had no gene match. CDR3 length: 15 amino acids. This CDR3 is CASSSRGLAKNIQYF. CDR3 nucleotides: TGTGCCAGCAGCTCCAGGGGGCTTGCCAAAAACATTCAGTACTTC.

As regards this clone: This specimen includes other DNA sequences encoding the same CDR3. The chain recombines TRBV7-3 with TRBJ2-2; D is unresolved. Germline assignment: CDR1 SGHTA and CDR2 FQGTGA. V lost 5 bases to trimming and J lost 2 bases, with 9 bases between them. The CDR3 is 14 amino acids. CDR3 loop: CASSPRPNTGELFF. CDR3 nucleotides: TGTGCCAGCAGCCCAAGGCCTAACACCGGGGAGCTGTTTTTT. The whole variable domain, remainder taken from reference TRBV7-3 and TRBJ2-2, is GAGVSQTPSNKVTEKGKYVELRCDPISGHTALYWYRQSLGQGPEFLIYFQGTGAADDSGLPNDRFFAVRPEGSVSTLKIQRTERGDSAVYLCASSPRPNTGELFFGEGSRLTVL.

The chain is built from TRBV10-3 and TRBJ2-2; D is ambiguous. V was clipped by 2 bases and J by 2 bases, with 12 bases between them. CDR1 and CDR2 from the germline V gene are ENHRY and SYGVKD. This CDR3 spans 16 amino acids. The DNA of the CDR3 is TGTGCCATCAGTGAGAATGGAGTTGACAACACCGGGGAGCTGTTTTTT. Encoded protein: CAISENGVDNTGELFF.

This chain uses TRBV27 with TRBJ2-7; D not certain. Per germline, CDR1 MNHEY and CDR2 SMNVEV (reference sequence). This CDR3 spans 13 amino acids. Between the trimmed V and J ends, which lost 0 bases and 5 bases, there was a span of 8 bases. In nucleotides, the CDR3 is TGTGCCAGCAGTTTATCGCTTCGGAACGAGCAGTACTTC. Translating gives CASSLSLRNEQYF.

The rearrangement links TRBV10-1 to TRBJ1-5, with a weak D call TRBD1 (6 bases). The CDR3 spans 16 residues. Trimming took off 6 bases at V and 1 base at J, with 16 bases between the two ends. CDR1 and CDR2 from the germline V gene are WNHNN and SYGVQD (reference sequence). The DNA of the CDR3 is TGCGCCAGCAGGAGGGGGGAAGACAGGAGCAATCAGCCCCAGCATTTT. Amino acids: CASRRGEDRSNQPQHF.

The V gene is TRBV4-2, the J gene TRBJ2-6, with D perhaps matching TRBD1 (5 bases). The germline V and J ends were trimmed by 0 bases and 1 base, with 7 bases remaining between them. The CDR3 is made up of 16 amino acids. CDR1 is LGHNA, CDR2 YNFKEQ, per germline. The CDR3 region is CASSQETVSGANVLTF. DNA of the CDR3: TGTGCCAGCAGCCAAGAGACAGTATCTGGGGCCAACGTCCTGACTTTC.